A single sample is the source of the 27 T cell receptor beta chains below, sequenced in a study of blood T cell repertoires in COVID-19 (dated by TCRdb to the early 2020s). Receptor libraries were prepared by the immunoSEQ multiplex PCR assay. TCRdb retrieved this table from immuneACCESS and kept in-frame rearrangements only. Not all clones are present; in checked studies, unresolved V genes account for under half, and no reason is known for the remainder. This sample comprises a few hundred thousand clones, around 84% of them detected only once. Around 4% of the sample belongs to the ten largest clones. Sequenced input: PBMCs or T cells enriched from blood (not recorded which). These TCRs come from a man aged 25 to 40 who had recovered from COVID-19.

This chain joins TRBV18 and TRBJ2-7; the match to TRBD1 covers 11 bases. Germline V gene data show CDR1 as KGHSH and CDR2 as LQKENI. The junction had 10 bases not matched to a gene; V was cut back by 2 bases and J by 4 bases. The CDR3 consists of 17 residues. The CDR3 is CASSPTSGTGGMYEQYF. DNA of the CDR3: TGTGCCAGCTCACCAACGAGTGGGACAGGGGGTATGTACGAGCAGTACTTC.

This clone was recorded a few times. The chain couples TRBV18 to TRBJ1-5, with D unresolved. Germline CDR1 and CDR2: KGHSH and LQKENI. The CDR3 contains 14 residues. The V end lost 5 bases, the J end lost 1 base, and 9 bases lay between the germline ends. CDR3 DNA: TGTGCCAGCTCAGGCCAGGCCAGCAATCAGCCCCAGCATTTT. Encoded protein: CASSGQASNQPQHF.

The rearrangement links TRBV2 to TRBJ1-2, with 8 bases matching TRBD1. V dropped 4 bases and J dropped 5; count of bases not matched to a gene: 6. The CDR3 covers 14 residues. Germline assignment: CDR1 SNHLY and CDR2 FYNNEI. CDR3: CASSVEDRGYGYTF. In DNA, the CDR3 is TGTGCCAGCAGTGTCGAAGACAGGGGTTATGGCTACACCTTC. Variable domain in full (rest from reference TRBV2 and TRBJ1-2): EPEVTQTPSHQVTQMGQEVILRCVPISNHLYFYWYRQILGQKVEFLVSFYNNEISEKSEIFDDQFSVERPDGSNFTLKIRSTKLEDSAMYFCASSVEDRGYGYTFGSGTRLTVV.

The chain carries TRBV18 and TRBJ2-7; TRBD1 agrees at 10 bases. The CDR3 has 20 amino acids. Germline V gene data show CDR1 as KGHSH and CDR2 as LQKENI. The trim removed 4 bases at V and 7 bases at J, leaving 25 bases unmatched. Here the CDR3 DNA reads TGTGCCAGCTCACTCAACGCGACTTTTGCCCGACAGGGGGCCGGGAGGGAGCAGTACTTC. This translates into CASSLNATFARQGAGREQYF.

The rearrangement uses TRBV5-6 and TRBJ1-1; TRBD1 aligns across 9 bases. This CDR3 contains 15 residues. The junction had 9 bases not matched to a gene; V was cut back by 6 bases and J by 3 bases. Germline assignment: CDR1 SGHDT and CDR2 YYEEEE. The CDR3: CASTETGGWDTEAFF. The CDR3 DNA sequence: TGTGCCAGCACCGAGACAGGGGGTTGGGACACTGAAGCTTTCTTT.

This chain connects TRBV11-2 to TRBJ2-2, with TRBD2 as a possible D gene (6 bases). The CDR3 totals 13 residues. V shed 1 base and J shed 7 bases, with 7 bases lying between them. Germline V gives CDR1 SGHAT, CDR2 FQNNGV. The chain's CDR3 is CASSLVGSGELFF. The CDR3 region has the DNA TGTGCCAGCAGCTTAGTCGGGAGCGGGGAGCTGTTTTTT.

This clone was seen a few times. CDR3 sequence (DNA): TGTGCCAGCAGCCCGAGGGACAGGGGGCGGGTCACTGAAGCTTTCTTT. The encoded protein is CASSPRDRGRVTEAFF. The rearrangement links TRBV11-2 to TRBJ1-1; 12 bases agree with TRBD1. The V and J ends lost 5 bases and 4 bases, in that order; junction bases with no gene match: 8. CDR3 size: 16 residues. Germline CDR1 is SGHAT and CDR2 is FQNNGV.

The CDR3 DNA follows: TGTGCCAGCAAGGGACAGGGGGACTACGAGCAGTACTTC. Protein: CASKGQGDYEQYF. The chain carries TRBV21-1 and TRBJ2-7; the table names TRBD1, a call not compared with the DNA. TRBV21-1 is a pseudogene locus. This CDR3 spans 13 amino acids.

This clone showed up just once. The chain uses TRBV7-8 and TRBJ1-4; D is perhaps TRBD1 (6 bases). Germline V lookup: CDR1 SGHVS, CDR2 FQNEAQ. This CDR3 comprises 14 residues. Trimming took off 0 bases at V and 7 bases at J, with 9 bases between the two ends. The CDR3 here is CASSLAGGTEKLFF. The CDR3 DNA sequence: TGTGCCAGCAGCTTAGCAGGGGGTACTGAAAAACTGTTTTTT. The complete variable domain, with remaining parts taken from reference TRBV7-8 and TRBJ1-4, reads GAGVSQSPRYKVAKRGQDVALRCDPISGHVSLFWYQQALGQGPEFLTYFQNEAQLDKSGLPSDRFFAERPEGSVSTLKIQRTQQEDSAVYLCASSLAGGTEKLFFGSGTQLSVL.

The table lists this clone with a few counts. This sequence joins TRBV6-5 and TRBJ1-4; possible D gene TRBD1, 6 bases. This CDR3 contains 11 residues. Germline V gene lookup returns CDR1 MNHEY and CDR2 SVGAGI. Trimming pared 6 bases from V and 14 bases from J, leaving 13 bases between. CDR3 nucleotides: TGTGCCAGCAGGGACAGAGATTTCCTGTTTTTT. This translates into CASRDRDFLFF.

The J gene is TRBJ1-4, the V gene TRBV28; 7 bases are shared with TRBD1. Looked up from germline, CDR1 is MDHEN and CDR2 is SYDVKM. V shed 6 bases and J 7 bases; nucleotides not matched to a gene: 11. This CDR3 comprises 15 residues. DNA of the CDR3: TGTGCCAGCAGCTTACCCGACAGGGAGGTTGAAAAACTGTTTTTT. It yields the protein CASSLPDREVEKLFF. The full variable domain, rest sourced from reference TRBV28 and TRBJ1-4, is DVKVTQSSRYLVKRTGEKVFLECVQDMDHENMFWYRQDPGLGLRLIYFSYDVKMKEKGDIPEGYSVSREKKERFSLILESASTNQTSMYLCASSLPDREVEKLFFGSGTQLSVL.

This chain links TRBV7-9 with TRBJ1-4; TRBD1 matches at 8 bases. The CDR3 length is 15 residues. Germline V CDR1 and CDR2: SEHNR, FQNEAQ (reference sequence). V lost 0 bases, J lost 8 bases, and 5 bases stayed unmatched. CDR3 sequence: CASSLADRESEKLFF. As DNA, the CDR3 is TGTGCCAGCAGCTTAGCGGACAGGGAAAGCGAAAAACTGTTTTTT.

The chain combines TRBV5-1 with TRBJ1-5; D remains ambiguous. This CDR3 is 15 amino acids long. In germline, CDR1 is SGHRS, CDR2 YFSETQ. Trimming stripped 4 bases from V and 1 base from J, with 12 bases between. The CDR3 is CASSPTAGSNQPQHF. The DNA for the CDR3 is TGCGCCAGCAGCCCAACCGCGGGGAGCAATCAGCCCCAGCATTTT.

The rearrangement joins TRBV5-8 to TRBJ2-3; TRBD2 might be the D (6 bases). The CDR3 runs 15 residues. V gave up 4 bases and J gave up 0 bases, with 12 bases separating them. The germline CDR1 and CDR2 sequences are SGHTS and YDEGEE. CDR3 sequence (DNA): TGTGCCAGCAGCCTTGGGGGGAGAAGCACAGATACGCAGTATTTT. It specifies CASSLGGRSTDTQYF.

V is TRBV28 and J is TRBJ2-7; 8 nucleotides line up with TRBD2. Trimming took 6 bases from V and 6 from J; bases not matched to a gene: 4. The CDR3 runs to 12 residues. CDR1 is MDHEN and CDR2 is SYDVKM in the germline V gene. The CDR3 sequence is CASRLGTSEQYF. CDR3 coding DNA: TGTGCCAGCAGGCTCGGGACTAGCGAGCAGTACTTC.

The genes are TRBV5-5 and TRBJ1-2; D is unresolved. The germline V gene encodes CDR1 SGHKS and CDR2 YYEKEE (reference sequence). With 4 bases removed from V and 4 bases from J, the gap between germline ends came to 17 bases. The CDR3 loop spans 15 amino acids. CDR3 amino acids: CASSASFEVGYGYTF. The CDR3 DNA is TGTGCCAGCAGCGCGTCTTTTGAGGTGGGCTATGGCTACACCTTC.

This chain joins TRBV6-5 and TRBJ2-5; 10 bases match TRBD2. Per the germline V gene, CDR1 is MNHEY and CDR2 is SVGAGI. V shed 7 bases, J shed 4 bases, and the junction held 9 bases outside the gene matches. The CDR3 runs to 15 residues. CDR3 loop: CASNPLAGLLETQYF. CDR3 bases: TGTGCCAGCAATCCACTAGCGGGGCTGTTAGAGACCCAGTACTTC.

CDR3 sequence: CASKDSITEAFF. CDR3 nucleotides: TGTGCCAGCAAAGACAGTATTACTGAAGCTTTCTTT. The chain is built from TRBV28 and TRBJ1-1; the D gene is possibly TRBD1 (5 bases). Germline CDR1 MDHEN, CDR2 SYDVKM. Trimming pared 7 bases from V and 5 bases from J, leaving 11 bases between. The CDR3 loop spans 12 amino acids.

This chain uses TRBV21-1 with TRBJ1-5; TRBD1 was called by the table and not checked on the DNA. TRBV21-1 is assigned pseudogene status. The CDR3 runs 13 residues. The CDR3 here is CASIRDSPFAQHF. For the CDR3, the DNA is TGTGCCAGTATCCGGGACAGCCCGTTTGCCCAGCATTTT.

The chain links TRBV5-1 to TRBJ1-2; D not certain. V gave up 2 bases and J gave up 8 bases, with 22 bases separating them. This CDR3 region has 16 residues. Germline CDR1 and CDR2: SGHRS and YFSETQ. The CDR3 sequence: CASSFGVSPQRAGYTF. DNA of the CDR3: TGCGCCAGCAGCTTCGGCGTGAGCCCTCAGAGGGCAGGCTACACCTTC.

V gene TRBV18 combines with J gene TRBJ2-3; no reliable D call. The germline V and J ends were trimmed by 3 bases and 6 bases, with 13 bases remaining between them. Per germline, CDR1 KGHSH and CDR2 LQKENI. This CDR3 is built from 14 residues. The CDR3 DNA is TGTGCCAGCTCACCGACTCGATTCGTGGATACGCAGTATTTT. It yields the protein CASSPTRFVDTQYF.

The chain uses TRBV18 and TRBJ2-1, with 8 bases identical to TRBD1. The CDR3 runs 18 residues. Germline assignment: CDR1 KGHSH and CDR2 LQKENI. Losses at the gene ends were 1 base for V and 5 bases for J; bases not matched to a gene: 13. The CDR3 here is CASSPLPDGRGRDNEQFF. Here the CDR3 DNA reads TGTGCCAGCTCACCACTTCCGGACGGCAGGGGGCGAGACAATGAGCAGTTCTTC.

The CDR3 DNA sequence: TGTGCCAGCAGCTTTCGTTCACTTCCCTCCGAGCAGTACTTC. This sequence encodes CASSFRSLPSEQYF. The V and J genes are TRBV5-8 and TRBJ2-7; unclear D gene. There are 14 residues in the CDR3. Trimming removed 2 bases from V and 6 bases from J, with 15 bases in between. CDR1 SGHTS and CDR2 YDEGEE come from the germline V gene. Supplemented by reference TRBV5-8 and TRBJ2-7, the full variable domain reads EAGVTQSPTHLIKTRGQQATLRCSPISGHTSVYWYQQALGLGLQFLLWYDEGEERNRGNFPPRFSGRQFPNYSSELNVNALELEDSALYLCASSFRSLPSEQYFGPGTRLTVT.

CDR3 in DNA: TGTGCCAGCAGCTTAGGCCCGAGCTCCTACGAGCAGTACTTC. This translates into CASSLGPSSYEQYF. The V call is TRBV11-3, the J call TRBJ2-7; D unresolved. The CDR3 is made up of 14 amino acids. V lost 1 base and J lost 0, with 7 bases in between. Germline V gives CDR1 SGHNT, CDR2 YENEEA. The complete variable domain, with remaining parts taken from reference TRBV11-3 and TRBJ2-7, reads EAGVVQSPRYKIIEKKQPVAFWCNPISGHNTLYWYLQNLGQGPELLIRYENEEAVDDSQLPKDRFSAERLKGVDSTLKIQPAELGDSAVYLCASSLGPSSYEQYFGPGTRLTVT.

The chain carries TRBV28 and TRBJ1-4; tentatively, D is TRBD1 (5 bases). The CDR3 consists of 14 residues. The germline CDR1 and CDR2 sequences are MDHEN and SYDVKM. Trimming pared 2 bases from V and 8 bases from J, leaving 12 bases between. CDR3 in DNA: TGTGCCAGCAGTTTACAGGGACTTACAGAAAAACTGTTTTTT. This encodes CASSLQGLTEKLFF.

The V call is TRBV6-5, the J call TRBJ1-2, with 10 positions matching TRBD1. Per the germline V gene, CDR1 is MNHEY and CDR2 is SVGAGI. The CDR3 extends over 15 amino acids. The trim removed 4 bases at V and 5 bases at J, leaving 7 bases unmatched. CDR3 bases: TGTGCCAGCAGTTTTGTGGTGGGACAGGGGTATGGCTACACCTTC. Encoded protein: CASSFVVGQGYGYTF.

The chain joins TRBV7-2 to TRBJ2-7; D call uncertain. CDR1 is SGHTA, CDR2 FQGNSA, per germline. This CDR3 spans 11 amino acids. V was trimmed by 5 bases and J by 7 bases, leaving 9 bases between them. This CDR3 reads CASSLQLEQYF. As DNA, the CDR3 is TGTGCCAGCAGCCTTCAACTTGAGCAGTACTTC. The full variable domain, its missing parts supplied by reference TRBV7-2 and TRBJ2-7, is GAGVSQSPSNKVTEKGKDVELRCDPISGHTALYWYRQSLGQGLEFLIYFQGNSAPDKSGLPSDRFSAERTGGSVSTLTIQRTQQEDSAVYLCASSLQLEQYFGPGTRLTVT.